This entry lists 31 T cell receptor beta chains sequenced from one sample in a study of graft-versus-host responses after intestinal transplantation. The researchers put roughly 200,000 CFSE-labeled responder cells into plates with roughly 200,000 irradiated, violet-dye-labeled stimulator cells. Method: immunoSEQ multiplex PCR; TCRdb's copy keeps in-frame clones and lacks some. The data contain about 12,000 clones, roughly 30% of them singletons. The material sequenced was alloreactive CD8+ T cells from a mixed lymphocyte reaction culture, taken before intestinal transplant. Specified subset: CFSE-low proliferating T cells sorted from approximately 6-day pre-transplant mixed lymphocyte reaction (GvH or HvG direction). The receptors shown here come from a human patient who received an intestinal transplant.

The genes are TRBV30 and TRBJ1-1, with D perhaps matching TRBD1 (6 bases). This CDR3 spans 15 amino acids. Looked up from germline, CDR1 is GTSNPN and CDR2 is SVGIG (reference sequence). Trimming stripped 7 bases from V and 3 bases from J, with 21 bases between. The CDR3 region has the DNA TGTGCCTCCCAGGGTATAACAGGGAGGGACACTGAAGCTTTCTTT. Protein: CASQGITGRDTEAFF.

The chain couples TRBV27 to TRBJ2-7; D is tentatively TRBD1 or TRBD2 (7 bases each). CDR1 and CDR2 from the germline V gene are MNHEY and SMNVEV (reference sequence). This CDR3 comprises 15 residues. Trimming removed 5 bases from V and 5 bases from J, with 19 bases in between. Written as DNA, the CDR3 is TGTGCCAGCAGTCCCTCGGGCAGGGGGGGCAACGAGCAGTACTTC. It codes for CASSPSGRGGNEQYF.

This rearrangement joins TRBV2 to TRBJ1-2; the D gene is possibly TRBD1 (5 bases). V gave up 4 bases and J gave up 7 bases, with 13 bases separating them. CDR1 and CDR2 from the germline V gene are SNHLY and FYNNEI. This CDR3 is built from 13 residues. The CDR3 spells CASSVGRDSGYTF. The CDR3 DNA sequence: TGTGCCAGCAGTGTAGGCAGGGACTCTGGCTACACCTTC.

The J gene is TRBJ2-1, the V gene TRBV7-3; 10 bases match TRBD2. The CDR3 is 16 amino acids. Germline CDR1 SGHTA, CDR2 FQGTGA. V dropped 3 bases and J dropped 1; count of bases not matched to a gene: 3. This chain's CDR3 is CASSLASGSSYNEQFF. The CDR3 region has the DNA TGTGCCAGCAGCTTGGCTAGCGGGAGTTCCTACAATGAGCAGTTCTTC.

The chain uses TRBV15 and TRBJ2-3, with TRBD1 as a possible D gene (5 bases). Germline-derived CDR1 and CDR2 are LNHNV and YYDKDF (reference sequence). The CDR3 is made up of 16 amino acids. Trimming took 3 bases from V and 2 from J, leaving 15 bases between them. CDR3 coding DNA: TGTGCCACCAGCAGTCCCCGGACGGACACCACAGATACGCAGTATTTT. Protein sequence: CATSSPRTDTTDTQYF.

This clone occurred once. The V and J genes are TRBV5-6 and TRBJ2-7; possible D gene TRBD1, 6 bases. Germline loops: CDR1 SGHDT, CDR2 YYEEEE. Trimming stripped 5 bases from V and 2 bases from J, with 14 bases between. The CDR3 covers 14 residues. The CDR3 here is CASSTGTNTYEQYF. The CDR3 coding sequence is TGTGCCAGCAGTACCGGGACAAACACCTACGAGCAGTACTTC.

This clone qualifies as medium-sized. J is TRBJ2-1 and V is TRBV28; a weak D match, TRBD1 (6 bases). Looked up from germline, CDR1 is MDHEN and CDR2 is SYDVKM. The ends were cut back, 2 bases at V and 4 bases at J, with 9 bases in the middle. The CDR3 sequence is 14 residues long. The CDR3 DNA is TGTGCCAGCAGTTTAAGGGGGATTTACAATGAGCAGTTCTTC. Encoded protein: CASSLRGIYNEQFF.

The V gene is TRBV6-5, the J gene TRBJ2-1; no clear D gene. V was cut by 0 bases and J by 0 bases, with 6 bases left in between. CDR1 MNHEY and CDR2 SVGAGI come from the germline V gene. This CDR3 spans 15 amino acids. CDR3 in amino acids: CASSYSGASYNEQFF. The CDR3 DNA sequence: TGTGCCAGCAGTTACTCCGGTGCCTCCTACAATGAGCAGTTCTTC.

The chain recombines TRBV7-4 with TRBJ2-7; 9 positions agree with TRBD2. V shed 0 bases and J 5 bases; nucleotides not matched to a gene: 14. The CDR3 covers 18 residues. Germline lookup yields CDR1 SGHVT and CDR2 SQSDAQ. Here the CDR3 reads CASSLARLAVDNRDEQYF. CDR3 bases: TGTGCCAGCAGCTTAGCCCGACTAGCGGTTGATAACAGAGACGAGCAGTACTTC.

This chain connects TRBV30 to TRBJ2-7; TRBD2 aligns across 9 bases. Germline trimming cut 5 bases from V and 5 bases from J; bases unmatched to any gene: 10. The CDR3 is 14 amino acids. CDR1 and CDR2 (germline): GTSNPN, SVGIG (reference sequence). The CDR3: CAWGSGSTGNEQYF. DNA of the CDR3: TGTGCCTGGGGTAGCGGGAGTACCGGAAACGAGCAGTACTTC.

The gene calls are TRBV6-6 and TRBJ1-1; 7 positions agree with TRBD1. The CDR3 spans 14 residues. V shed 5 bases and J 0 bases; nucleotides not matched to a gene: 3. The germline V gene encodes CDR1 MNHNY and CDR2 SVGAGI (reference sequence). Here the CDR3 DNA reads TGTGCCAGCAGTCTACAGGGGTTGAACACTGAAGCTTTCTTT. Translation: CASSLQGLNTEAFF.

J is TRBJ2-7 and V is TRBV6-6; a possible D gene is TRBD2 (5 bases). The V gene's germline CDR1 is MNHNY and CDR2 SVGAGI (reference sequence). V lost 0 bases and J lost 2, with 11 bases in between. CDR3 length equals 15 residues. The chain's CDR3 is CASSYSLAYTYEQYF. The CDR3 DNA reads as TGTGCCAGCAGTTACTCGTTAGCGTATACCTACGAGCAGTACTTC.

This clone was recorded a few times. The gene calls are TRBV4-3 and TRBJ1-1; no reliable D call. Trimming shortened V by 0 bases and J by 9 bases, and 17 bases separated the two germline ends. From germline, CDR1 is LGHNA and CDR2 YSLEER. The CDR3 has 15 residues. CDR3 bases: TGCGCCAGCAGCCAAGATATTATAGTCGGGATGAAAGCTTTCTTT. This gives the protein CASSQDIIVGMKAFF.

The genes are TRBV6-5 and TRBJ1-4; D gene ambiguous. This CDR3 spans 15 amino acids. V lost 6 bases, J lost 3 bases, and 14 bases lay in between. From germline, CDR1 is MNHEY and CDR2 SVGAGI. The CDR3 DNA reads TGTGCCAGCAGCGATAGGACGTTGGCTAATGAAAAACTGTTTTTT. This translates into CASSDRTLANEKLFF.

The chain is built from TRBV5-4 and TRBJ1-2, with TRBD1 as a possible D gene (5 bases). The CDR3 consists of 12 residues. V lost 3 bases and J 8 bases, leaving 11 bases between the germline ends. Germline loops: CDR1 SGHNT, CDR2 YYREEE (reference sequence). The CDR3 loop is CASSWDPGGYTF. The DNA of the CDR3 is TGTGCCAGCAGCTGGGACCCCGGCGGCTACACCTTC.

The chain joins TRBV19 to TRBJ2-7; 12 nucleotides line up with TRBD1. This CDR3 has 14 amino acids. Germline V CDR1 and CDR2: LNHDA, SQIVND (reference sequence). The V segment lost 3 bases and the J segment 5 bases; nucleotides outside the gene matches: 2. The CDR3 is CASSMWDRGHEQYF. The CDR3 nucleotides read TGTGCCAGTAGTATGTGGGACAGGGGGCACGAGCAGTACTTC.

The V gene is TRBV2, the J gene TRBJ2-7; a possible D gene is TRBD2 (5 bases). The CDR3 is 15 amino acids. V was cut by 6 bases and J by 5 bases, with 20 bases left in between. Germline loops: CDR1 SNHLY, CDR2 FYNNEI. CDR3 sequence reads: CASSPRGTAIHEQYF. As DNA, the CDR3 is TGTGCCAGCAGCCCCCGGGGTACTGCTATCCACGAGCAGTACTTC.

V usage is TRBV9 and J usage is TRBJ2-7; weak D call: TRBD1 (5 bases). This CDR3 has 13 residues. Between the trimmed V and J ends, which lost 1 base and 3 bases, there was a span of 8 bases. Per germline, CDR1 SGDLS and CDR2 YYNGEE. The CDR3 DNA reads as TGTGCCAGCAGCGTACGGCAGGGCTACGAGCAGTACTTC. Encoded protein: CASSVRQGYEQYF.

V and J are TRBV27 and TRBJ2-1; TRBD1 aligns across 10 bases. The V segment lost 4 bases and the J segment 10 bases; nucleotides outside the gene matches: 7. Germline V gene sequence: CDR1 MNHEY, CDR2 SMNVEV (reference sequence). CDR3 length: 14 residues. The CDR3: CASSYGTGVGEQFF. The CDR3 coding sequence is TGTGCCAGCAGTTACGGGACAGGGGTCGGAGAGCAGTTCTTC.

The rearrangement joins TRBV14 to TRBJ2-1; no clear D. The V end was cut by 1 base, the J end by 10 bases, with 8 bases between. The CDR3 is made up of 12 amino acids. Per the germline V gene, CDR1 is SGHDN and CDR2 is FVKESK. CDR3 in amino acids: CASSQAGWEQFF. The CDR3 DNA sequence: TGTGCCAGCAGCCAAGCCGGCTGGGAGCAGTTCTTC.

This clone was counted between two and nine times. The chain uses TRBV7-9 and TRBJ2-3; 9 positions match TRBD2. J gave up 2 bases and V 3 bases, and 9 bases lay outside the gene matches. CDR3 length: 17 residues. Looked up from germline, CDR1 is SEHNR and CDR2 is FQNEAQ (reference sequence). This CDR3 reads CASSFTAGGPSTDTQYF. The CDR3, as DNA: TGTGCCAGCAGCTTCACGGCGGGAGGGCCATCCACAGATACGCAGTATTTT. The full variable domain, in which reference TRBV7-9 and TRBJ2-3 provide the parts outside the CDR3, is DTGVSQNPRHKITKRGQNVTFRCDPISEHNRLYWYRQTLGQGPEFLTYFQNEAQLEKSRLLSDRFSAERPKGSFSTLEIQRTEQGDSAMYLCASSFTAGGPSTDTQYFGPGTRLTVL.

This clone has just a few counts. The rearrangement links TRBV19 to TRBJ1-1, with 7 bases that match TRBD1. In germline, CDR1 is LNHDA, CDR2 SQIVND (reference sequence). With 7 bases clipped from V and 2 bases from J, the junction kept 7 bases outside the gene matches. The CDR3 contains 14 residues. The CDR3 nucleotides are TGTGCCAGTACCGCCGCAGGGGGAAACACTGAAGCTTTCTTT. Amino acid sequence: CASTAAGGNTEAFF.

By share, this clone counts as medium-sized. The V call is TRBV9, the J call TRBJ1-5, with D possibly TRBD1 on 6 matching bases. This CDR3 has 12 amino acids. CDR1 is SGDLS and CDR2 is YYNGEE in the germline V gene. Between the trimmed V and J ends, which lost 8 bases and 3 bases, there was a span of 9 bases. CDR3 loop: CARQGSNQPQHF. In DNA, the CDR3 is TGTGCCAGACAGGGCTCCAATCAGCCCCAGCATTTT.

The V and J genes are TRBV19 and TRBJ2-7; D unresolved. The germline gives CDR1 LNHDA, CDR2 SQIVND (reference sequence). This CDR3 comprises 14 residues. V was clipped by 3 bases and J by 2 bases, with 11 bases between them. This CDR3 reads CASSIGQPAYEQYF. CDR3 sequence (DNA): TGTGCCAGTAGTATCGGGCAGCCCGCCTACGAGCAGTACTTC.

This clone appeared once. The chain has TRBV28 and TRBJ1-1; possible D gene TRBD1, 5 bases. The CDR3 runs to 14 residues. Germline assignment: CDR1 MDHEN and CDR2 SYDVKM. The V and J ends lost 8 bases and 6 bases respectively, with 19 bases between them. This chain's CDR3 is CASHRLWGVPEAFF. The CDR3 bases are TGTGCCAGCCACCGCCTTTGGGGGGTTCCTGAAGCTTTCTTT.

This clone was seen more than once but under ten times. This sequence joins TRBV4-1 and TRBJ1-3, with TRBD1 as a possible D gene (5 bases). The germline gives CDR1 MGHRA, CDR2 YSYEKL. This CDR3 has 15 residues. V lost 1 base to trimming and J lost 10 bases, with 17 bases between them. The CDR3 is CASSQVLGGGRTIYF. CDR3 bases: TGCGCCAGCAGCCAAGTCTTGGGGGGAGGGAGGACCATATATTTT.

This clone was observed a handful of times. V usage is TRBV5-4 and J usage is TRBJ1-1, with D perhaps matching TRBD1 (5 bases). The germline V gene encodes CDR1 SGHNT and CDR2 YYREEE (reference sequence). With 4 bases removed from V and 1 base from J, the gap between germline ends came to 8 bases. The CDR3 runs to 13 residues. The chain's CDR3 is CASSPGTNTEAFF. CDR3 bases: TGTGCCAGCAGCCCAGGGACGAACACTGAAGCTTTCTTT.

This clone was picked up a small number of times. The chain couples TRBV6-6 to TRBJ2-2; the D gene is possibly TRBD1 (7 bases). The CDR3 is 14 amino acids. The germline V gene encodes CDR1 MNHNY and CDR2 SVGAGI (reference sequence). Trimming pared 11 bases from V and 3 bases from J, leaving 16 bases between. The CDR3, as DNA: TGTGCCGCCTCGGCGGGACAGTACACCGGGGAGCTGTTTTTT. It specifies CAASAGQYTGELFF.

CDR3 region: CASSDLPGGNQETQYF. CDR3 in DNA: TGTGCCAGCAGTGACCTCCCGGGGGGAAATCAAGAGACCCAGTACTTC. The chain links TRBV6-4 to TRBJ2-5, with 7 nucleotides matching TRBD2. V was pared by 2 bases and J by 2 bases, with 8 bases of the junction left unmatched. CDR1 MRHNA and CDR2 SNTAGT come from the germline V gene. This CDR3 is 16 amino acids long.

The chain uses TRBV27 and TRBJ2-7; maybe TRBD1 (5 bases). Trimming took 0 bases from V and 1 from J, leaving 7 bases between them. The CDR3 totals 14 residues. The V gene's germline CDR1 is MNHEY and CDR2 SMNVEV (reference sequence). The CDR3 DNA reads TGTGCCAGCAGTTTATCAGGGGCTTCCTACGAGCAGTACTTC. Protein sequence: CASSLSGASYEQYF.

Points on this clone: An end of the junction differs from the germline gene, which may be a read error. The rearrangement uses TRBV6-4 and TRBJ2-7, with D perhaps TRBD2 (5 bases). The CDR3 contains 15 residues. Germline CDR1 is MRHNA and CDR2 is SNTAGT. The CDR3, as DNA: TGTGCCAGCAGTTACTCGTTAGCGTATACCTACGAGCAGTACTTC. This codes for CASSYSLAYTYEQYF.